This T cell receptor (beta chain) comes out of a study of T cell responses to AZD1222 COVID-19 vaccine. General study points: Spike-specific TCR repertoires showed rising breadth and depth after two AZD1222 doses. Mostly white British, mostly female donors; authors suggested clonal diversity may be underestimated. There were vaccine-associated CD4 TCRs across spike, dominant at 160-218 and 743-854.

In the case of this clone: The antigen remains undetermined.

TCRdb's table, derived via immunoSEQ multiplex PCR, lists solely in-frame clones and lacks some. The sample lists 150,000 to 200,000 clones; around 94% were seen once. The CDR3 totals 18 residues. The study pooled second doses at about 4 or about 12 weeks. The receptor comes from an adult who received the AZD1222 COVID-19 vaccine. Sequencing was performed on peripheral blood, taken 28 days after the second AZD1222 dose. The chain recombines TRBV12-1 with TRBJ1-6. TRBV12-1 is an annotated pseudogene. CDR3 residues: CASSFVPGSSSYNSPLHF. The CDR3 region has the DNA TGTGCCAGCAGCTTTGTGCCCGGCTCTAGCTCCTATAATTCACCCCTCCACTTT.